This T cell receptor (beta chain) was observed in a study of shared clonotypes between healthy human individuals. Deep was the level at which the assay was run. Template for every sorted-subset replicate PCR totaled roughly 210 ng DNA, some 30,000 T cell genomes. The repertoire was sequenced with immunoSEQ multiplex PCR; TCRdb's copy has only in-frame clones and lacks some. The sample consists of roughly 1 million clones, around 76% of them appearing once. Study-wide results and limits: The genetic and exposure-history diversity represented was limited by few donors. In general, naive subsets displayed greater estimated richness than memory subsets did.

For this clone: Its target is unknown.

J was trimmed by 3 bases and V by 5 bases; bases with no gene match: 5. Germline V gene sequence: CDR1 SGHTA, CDR2 FQGNSA. The CDR3 totals 14 residues. Sequenced material: memory CD4+ T cells sorted from blood. Subset defined: CD45RA-negative fraction. The TCR originated in a man younger than 30 in good health. The V call is TRBV7-2, the J call TRBJ1-2; 8 bases fit TRBD1. CDR3 region: CASSRGQGDYGYTF. The DNA for the CDR3 is TGTGCCAGCAGCCGCGGACAGGGAGACTATGGCTACACCTTC.